Listed below are T cell receptor beta chains from one sample, sequenced in a study of spatial heterogeneity in lung cancer. Via MiXCR, TCRdb re-called the 5' RACE reads, giving one row per CDR3 protein. This table holds a few thousand distinct CDR3 sequences, more than 15% found once. Sequenced material: lung tumor tissue, taken at surgery. The receptors shown here come from a male donor with early-stage non-small cell lung cancer. The CDR3 runs from the conserved cysteine through the conserved F or W. A D gene is named only where the DNA matches it firmly. Clone size is shown for a subset of rows, as once, few, many or a class of expanded clone.

TRBJ2-6 | large | TRBD2 | TRBV2 | TGTGCCAGCAGCGCACTAGCGGGAGGCCTCTCTGGGGCCAACGTCCTGACTTTC | CASSALAGGLSGANVLTF
TRBJ2-1 | . | . | TRBV30 | TGTGCCTGGAGCCCCGCCCTACCTCGGCTGTCTGGGCCCAATGAGCAGTTCTTC | CAWSPALPRLSGPNEQFF
TRBJ2-1 | medium-sized | TRBD2 | TRBV7-8 | TGTGCCAGCAGCAAGACTAGCGCGATCACCTACAATGAGCAGTTCTTC | CASSKTSAITYNEQFF
TRBJ2-2 | . | . | TRBV2 | TGTGCCAGCAGTGAGCAGACAGTTAGAGGCGGGGAGCTGTTTTTT | CASSEQTVRGGELFF
TRBJ2-6 | few | . | TRBV7-9 | TGTGCCAGCAGCTTGGGACGCCAGCGGGTGGCCTCTGGGGCCAACGTCCTGACTTTC | CASSLGRQRVASGANVLTF
TRBJ2-7 | medium-sized | TRBD2 | TRBV19 | TGTGCCAGTAGTTGGGTAGCGGGAGAGACCTACGAGCAGTACTTC | CASSWVAGETYEQYF
TRBJ1-1 | large | . | TRBV7-9 | TGTGCCAGCAGCTTAGCGCGGGGTGTGAACACTGAAGCTTTCTTT | CASSLARGVNTEAFF
TRBJ1-1 | . | . | TRBV6-5 | TGTGCCAGCAGTCCCCAGGGGTTTCTCGCTGAAGCTTTCTTT | CASSPQGFLAEAFF
TRBJ2-5 | medium-sized | TRBD2 | TRBV13 | TGTGCCAGCAGCCCTAGCGGGAGAGGTGAGACCCAGTACTTC | CASSPSGRGETQYF
TRBJ1-1 | medium-sized | . | TRBV3-1 | TGTGCCAGCAGCGCCCACGGGGACCGGGGGTGGAAAGCTTTCTTT | CASSAHGDRGWKAFF
TRBJ2-3 | medium-sized | . | TRBV28 | TGTGCCAGCAGTTTAGCCAGGTCGAGCACAGATACGCAGTATTTT | CASSLARSSTDTQYF
TRBJ1-2 | medium-sized | TRBD1 | TRBV28 | TGTGCCATCCGACAGGGGGCTCAGGGCTATGGCTACACCTTC | CAIRQGAQGYGYTF
TRBJ1-5 | . | TRBD1 | TRBV7-2 | TGTGCCAGCAGCTTTGCTAGACAGGGGGATCAGCCCCAGCATTTT | CASSFARQGDQPQHF
TRBJ1-3 | medium-sized | . | TRBV7-2 | TGTGCCAGCAGGGGGACCTCTGGAAACACCATATATTTT | CASRGTSGNTIYF
TRBJ1-6 | . | TRBD1 | TRBV28 | TGTGCCAGCAGTTCCTCCGGGACAGGGAATTCACCCCTCCACTTT | CASSSSGTGNSPLHF
TRBJ2-2 | medium-sized | TRBD2 | TRBV6-1 | TGTGCCAGCAGTGCTCTAGCGGGAAGAACCGGGGAGCTGTTTTTT | CASSALAGRTGELFF
TRBJ1-4 | . | . | TRBV7-2 | TGTGCCAGCAGCTTGGTAGAAAGCGAAAAACTGATTTTT | CASSLVESEKLIF
TRBJ2-5 | large | TRBD1 | TRBV28 | TGTGCCAGCGGAGACAGAGAGGGGGCGGAGACCCAGTACTTC | CASGDREGAETQYF
TRBJ1-6 | large | . | TRBV7-9 | TGTGCCAGCAGCCCCGGGGGGCTCAGGGCACCCCTCCACTTT | CASSPGGLRAPLHF
TRBJ2-1 | medium-sized | . | TRBV15 | TGTGCCACCAGCAGTGTGGCTAGCGAGTACAATGAGCAGTTCTTC | CATSSVASEYNEQFF
TRBJ1-1 | medium-sized | . | TRBV27 | TGTGCCAGCAGTTTACAGTTGGGCACTGAAGCTTTCTTT | CASSLQLGTEAFF
TRBJ2-4 | . | TRBD1 | TRBV5-1 | TGCGCCAGCAGCGGGGGACAGGGGGTCTTCGAAAACATTCAGTACTTC | CASSGGQGVFENIQYF
TRBJ2-4 | medium-sized | TRBD1 | TRBV6-2/TRBV6-3 | TGTGCCAGCAGCCGCACCGGGACAGGGGCTTCTGGGAACATTCAGTACTTC | CASSRTGTGASGNIQYF
TRBJ2-7 | . | TRBD2 | TRBV29-1 | TGCAGCGCTGGGACTAGCGGCTCCTACGAGCAGTACTTC | CSAGTSGSYEQYF
TRBJ2-1 | medium-sized | . | TRBV29-1 | TGCAGCGTTGCGCCGGGGGCGGGCTACAATGAGCAGTTCTTC | CSVAPGAGYNEQFF
TRBJ1-2 | . | . | TRBV6-1 | TGTGCCAGCAGTGAAGCTGTGGGGGGCTACTATGGCTACACCTTC | CASSEAVGGYYGYTF
TRBJ2-5 | . | . | TRBV28 | TGTGCCAGCAGTTTAGAGCCCGCAATGTCTCTGGCCCAGTACTTC | CASSLEPAMSLAQYF
TRBJ2-1 | medium-sized | . | TRBV6-5 | TGTGCCAGCAGCTTACTGGGCCTCCCCAATGAGCAGTTCTTC | CASSLLGLPNEQFF
TRBJ1-2 | medium-sized | . | TRBV7-2 | TGTGCCAGCAGCTTAGCGCGTGGATCTTCCTCCTCTGGCTACACCTTC | CASSLARGSSSSGYTF
TRBJ2-2 | medium-sized | . | TRBV4-3 | TGCGCCAGCAGCCCCGAGCCCGGACTCAACGGGGAGCTGTTTTTT | CASSPEPGLNGELFF
TRBJ2-1 | . | TRBD2 | TRBV19 | TGTGCCAGTAGTATAGGGTCGGGACTAGCGGGGGCCGACAATGAGCAGTTCTTC | CASSIGSGLAGADNEQFF
TRBJ2-1 | . | TRBD2 | TRBV7-2 | TGTGCCAGCAGACTAGCGGGAGGGCCGGGTGAGCAGTTCTTC | CASRLAGGPGEQFF
TRBJ2-3 | once | TRBD2 | TRBV18 | TGTGCCAGCTCACCACCGCCTAGCGGGAGTAGGACAGATACGCAGTATTTT | CASSPPPSGSRTDTQYF
TRBJ2-5 | medium-sized | . | TRBV30 | TGTGCCTTGCGGGCCCAAGAGACCCAGTACTTC | CALRAQETQYF
TRBJ1-3 | many | . | TRBV7-2 | TGTGCCAGCAGCTTAGAGGCGCTGTCCCCGAAAAACACCATATATTTT | CASSLEALSPKNTIYF
TRBJ2-2 | medium-sized | TRBD1 | TRBV25-1 | TGTGCCAGCCTACCGGGACAGATATCCACCGGGGAGCTGTTTTTT | CASLPGQISTGELFF
TRBJ1-2 | few | . | TRBV7-2 | TGTGCCAGCAGCCGCTCACCGGATAACTATGGCTACACCTTC | CASSRSPDNYGYTF
TRBJ2-5 | medium-sized | . | TRBV30 | TGTGCCTGGAGATCGGGGGTGGGGGAGACCCAGTACTTC | CAWRSGVGETQYF
TRBJ2-3 | . | TRBD2 | TRBV28 | TGTGCCAGCAGTCCCCGGGGAGCGGGGGACACAGATACGCAGTATTTT | CASSPRGAGDTDTQYF
TRBJ2-7 | many | . | TRBV7-9 | TGTGCCAGCAGCTTAGCGTCAGGGACCCCTGAGCAGTACTTC | CASSLASGTPEQYF
TRBJ2-5 | medium-sized | . | TRBV29-1 | TGCAGCGTTGATCGACAGGATATGAGGGAGACCCAGTACTTC | CSVDRQDMRETQYF
TRBJ1-2 | medium-sized | . | TRBV12-3/TRBV12-4 | TGTGCCAGTTATAGTTGGTCGATGTCTGGCTACACCTTC | CASYSWSMSGYTF